These 30 T cell receptor beta chains originate from one sample sequenced in a study of human T cells and chemical hapten exposure. The time point was: patch test 1, 2 weeks after DPC sensitization. Treatment specified: therapeutic diphenylcyclopropenone sensitization with weekly scalp DPC. TCRdb re-derived calls from the RACE reads in MiXCR, one entry per CDR3 protein. The sample includes approximately 100,000 distinct CDR3 sequences, 11% of them seen just once. The specimen comprised whole blood, sampled in connection with sensitization to the hapten diphenylcyclopropenone (DPC). The receptors originated from a woman in her forties with alopecia areata. Some clones in this sample may be carry-over from other donors' samples.

The rearrangement links TRBV5-8 to TRBJ2-7; D is undetermined. Between the trimmed V and J ends, which lost 1 base and 2 bases, there was a span of 7 bases. Germline V lookup: CDR1 SGHTS, CDR2 YDEGEE. There are 13 residues in the CDR3. CDR3 bases: TGTGCCAGCAGCTTGTTGCAAACCTACGAGCAGTACTTC. Residues: CASSLLQTYEQYF.

This clonotype has a handful of counts. V and J are TRBV20-1 and TRBJ2-1; 8 bases match TRBD2. There are 14 residues in the CDR3. CDR1 is DFQATT and CDR2 is SNEGSKA in the germline V gene (reference sequence). The ends lost 5 bases at V and 4 bases at J; junction bases unmatched: 7. Written as DNA, the CDR3 is TGCAGTGCTCCTACTAGCGGAAGATACAATGAGCAGTTCTTC. Its protein is CSAPTSGRYNEQFF.

This clonotype was counted only a few times. The V and J genes are TRBV27 and TRBJ1-1; a weak D match, TRBD1 (5 bases). CDR3 size: 14 residues. The germline V and J ends were trimmed by 7 bases and 4 bases, with 16 bases remaining between them. CDR1 MNHEY and CDR2 SMNVEV come from the germline V gene (reference sequence). This CDR3 is CASTFRRGVTEAFF. As DNA, the CDR3 is TGTGCCAGCACTTTTCGTAGGGGTGTCACTGAAGCTTTCTTT.

The sample holds many counts of this clonotype. V gene TRBV5-1 combines with J gene TRBJ2-7, with 7 bases fitting TRBD1. After removal of 2 bases from V and 3 bases from J, the junction contained 8 bases not matched to a gene. This CDR3 is 15 amino acids long. Germline-derived CDR1 and CDR2 are SGHRS and YFSETQ. The CDR3 DNA follows: TGCGCCAGCAGCTTCCGGACAGGATGGTTCTACGAGCAGTACTTC. Translated: CASSFRTGWFYEQYF.

In its sample, this clonotype was seen many times. The chain recombines TRBV6-1 with TRBJ2-1, with 9 bases matching TRBD2. CDR3 length equals 15 residues. V dropped 7 bases and J dropped 9; count of bases not matched to a gene: 13. Germline assignment: CDR1 MNHNS and CDR2 SASEGT. The CDR3 loop reads CASTDGRGGLGEQFF. CDR3 nucleotide sequence: TGTGCCAGCACCGACGGGCGGGGGGGCCTCGGTGAGCAGTTCTTC.

This clonotype was recorded many times. The V call is TRBV4-1, the J call TRBJ2-2, with TRBD2 identical over 8 bases. The trim removed 5 bases at V and 6 bases at J, leaving 5 bases unmatched. The V gene's germline CDR1 is MGHRA and CDR2 YSYEKL. CDR3 length: 14 residues. The CDR3 loop is CASSSGRRAGELFF. The CDR3 nucleotides are TGCGCCAGCAGCAGCGGGAGACGTGCCGGGGAGCTGTTTTTT.

This clonotype was observed many times. The rearrangement links TRBV12-3 or TRBV12-4 to TRBJ1-1; D call uncertain. The CDR3 totals 11 residues. With 4 bases removed from V and 10 bases from J, the gap between germline ends came to 10 bases. The CDR3 loop reads CASSYAGRAFF. The CDR3 DNA is TGTGCCAGCAGTTACGCGGGTAGAGCTTTCTTT.

The rearrangement links TRBV4-1 to TRBJ2-7, with TRBD1 identical over 8 bases. The CDR3 consists of 14 residues. From germline, CDR1 is MGHRA and CDR2 YSYEKL. J lost 3 bases, V lost 5 bases, and 6 bases had no gene match. CDR3 amino acids: CASSLKTGDYEQYF. The DNA of the CDR3 is TGCGCCAGCAGCTTGAAGACAGGGGACTACGAGCAGTACTTC.

Only a few counts were recorded for this clonotype. The chain carries TRBV3-1 and TRBJ2-2; 9 bases match TRBD2. Germline lookup yields CDR1 LGHDT and CDR2 YNNKEL (reference sequence). The length of the CDR3 is 20 residues. The V gene end was trimmed by 3 bases and the J gene end by 1 base; junction bases not matched to a gene: 15. CDR3 residues: CASSQHAPGLARKNTGELFF. CDR3 coding DNA: TGTGCCAGCAGCCAGCACGCCCCGGGACTAGCCCGAAAGAACACCGGGGAGCTGTTTTTT.

This clonotype was seen ten or more times. This chain connects TRBV7-6 to TRBJ2-5; the match to TRBD1 covers 8 bases. This CDR3 is built from 13 residues. The germline gives CDR1 SGHVS, CDR2 FNYEAQ. V lost 5 bases and J lost 5; bases outside the gene matches: 4. The CDR3 region is CASSPDRGETQYF. CDR3 DNA: TGTGCCAGCAGCCCCGACAGGGGCGAGACCCAGTACTTC. The full variable domain, rest sourced from reference TRBV7-6 and TRBJ2-5, is GAGVSQSPRYKVTKRGQDVALRCDPISGHVSLYWYRQALGQGPEFLTYFNYEAQQDKSGLPNDRFSAERPEGSISTLTIQRTEQRDSAMYRCASSPDRGETQYFGPGTRLLVL.

V gene TRBV12-5 combines with J gene TRBJ2-1, with D unresolved. V was clipped by 3 bases and J by 3 bases, with 6 bases between them. The CDR3 extends over 13 amino acids. Germline V CDR1 and CDR2: LGHNT, FRNRAP. CDR3 protein: CASGFVGYNEQFF. The CDR3 DNA reads TGTGCTAGTGGTTTTGTAGGCTACAATGAGCAGTTCTTC.

This chain connects TRBV24-1 to TRBJ2-3, with D uncertain. Germline values: CDR1 KGHDR, CDR2 SFDVKD. V was cut by 3 bases and J by 8 bases, with 11 bases left in between. The CDR3 totals 13 residues. CDR3 protein: CATSDTVPPTQYF. DNA for the CDR3: TGTGCCACCAGTGATACCGTCCCTCCTACGCAGTATTTT.

In this sample, this clonotype turned up a few times. CDR3 amino acids: CASSYSGLADPYEQYF. The CDR3 DNA sequence: TGTGCCAGCAGTTACTCGGGACTAGCGGACCCCTACGAGCAGTACTTC. The chain links TRBV6-2 or TRBV6-3 to TRBJ2-7; 11 bases are shared with TRBD2. Germline-derived CDR1 and CDR2 are MNHEY and SVGEGT. After removal of 0 bases from V and 2 bases from J, the junction contained 3 bases not matched to a gene. This CDR3 has 16 residues.

This clonotype has at least ten counts. The chain recombines TRBV5-1 with TRBJ2-5; D is unclear. CDR1 SGHRS and CDR2 YFSETQ come from the germline V gene. Trimming took off 2 bases at V and 2 bases at J, with 13 bases between the two ends. This CDR3 has 15 residues. CDR3 sequence reads: CASSFTGSPQETQYF. CDR3 DNA sequence: TGCGCCAGCAGCTTTACCGGGTCTCCTCAAGAGACCCAGTACTTC.

The rearrangement joins TRBV7-6 to TRBJ1-6; D is undetermined. With 1 base removed from V and 7 bases from J, the gap between germline ends came to 17 bases. Germline V gene sequence: CDR1 SGHVS, CDR2 FNYEAQ. The CDR3 length is 17 residues. CDR3 sequence (DNA): TGTGCCAGCAGCTTAGGTCCGCCAAAGGTCAGAAATTCACCCCTCCACTTT. This translates into CASSLGPPKVRNSPLHF. Filled out from reference TRBV7-6 and TRBJ1-6, the complete variable domain reads GAGVSQSPRYKVTKRGQDVALRCDPISGHVSLYWYRQALGQGPEFLTYFNYEAQQDKSGLPNDRFSAERPEGSISTLTIQRTEQRDSAMYRCASSLGPPKVRNSPLHFGNGTRLTVT.

This clonotype was detected a few times. The J gene is TRBJ2-1, the V gene TRBV15; 14 bases are shared with TRBD2. The germline V gene encodes CDR1 LNHNV and CDR2 YYDKDF (reference sequence). The CDR3 has 15 residues. The J segment lost 8 bases and the V segment lost 4 bases, leaving 4 bases of the junction unmatched. The CDR3 DNA sequence: TGTGCCACCAGCACAGGGACTAGCGGGGGAGATGAGCAGTTCTTC. It encodes CATSTGTSGGDEQFF. The entire variable domain, with the rest obtained from reference TRBV15 and TRBJ2-1, is as follows: DAMVIQNPRYQVTQFGKPVTLSCSQTLNHNVMYWYQQKSSQAPKLLFHYYDKDFNNEADTPDNFQSRRPNTSFCFLDIRSPGLGDTAMYLCATSTGTSGGDEQFFGPGTRLTVL.

This clonotype is a singleton in its sample. The rearrangement uses TRBV25-1 and TRBJ2-7, with a weak D call TRBD1 (6 bases). Trimming took 2 bases from V and 3 from J, leaving 14 bases between them. The CDR3 is 15 amino acids. In germline, CDR1 is MGHDK, CDR2 SYGVNS. CDR3 amino acids: CASSEGQSSIYEQYF. DNA of the CDR3: TGTGCCAGCAGTGAAGGACAGTCTTCCATCTACGAGCAGTACTTC.

This clonotype was counted at least ten times. The V call is TRBV7-2, the J call TRBJ2-7, with D perhaps being TRBD1 or TRBD2 (5 bases each). The V gene's germline CDR1 is SGHTA and CDR2 FQGNSA. V was pared by 6 bases and J by 6 bases, with 12 bases between. The CDR3 is 12 residues long. CDR3 in amino acids: CASRRGTTEQYF. DNA for the CDR3: TGTGCCAGCAGGAGGGGCACAACCGAGCAGTACTTC.

This clonotype was counted only a few times. The rearrangement links TRBV6-2 or TRBV6-3 to TRBJ2-2; no reliable D call. CDR1 MNHEY and CDR2 SVGEGT come from the germline V gene. CDR3 length: 15 amino acids. Between the trimmed V and J ends, which lost 11 bases and 5 bases, there was a span of 21 bases. The CDR3 DNA follows: TGTGCCGTCCCGGGCCCCACCCTTGGGACCGGGGAGCTGTTTTTT. This gives the protein CAVPGPTLGTGELFF.

This clonotype was picked up a small number of times. This chain uses TRBV7-9 with TRBJ2-7; tentative D call: TRBD2 (5 bases). The CDR3 covers 12 residues. Trimming shortened V by 2 bases and J by 5 bases, and 7 bases separated the two germline ends. Germline loops: CDR1 SEHNR, CDR2 FQNEAQ (reference sequence). The chain's CDR3 is CASSLTGNEQYF. The CDR3 DNA reads TGTGCCAGCAGCTTAACGGGAAACGAGCAGTACTTC.

At least ten counts were recorded for this clonotype. V and J are TRBV12-3 or TRBV12-4 and TRBJ2-2; D gene uncertain. The CDR3 has 15 amino acids. V gave up 8 bases and J gave up 2 bases, with 15 bases separating them. CDR3 sequence: CASRKAGINTGELFF. Here the CDR3 DNA reads TGTGCCAGCCGCAAGGCCGGAATCAACACCGGGGAGCTGTTTTTT.

In nucleotides, the CDR3 is TGTGCCAGCAGCTTAGTCTCCCGAGCAAACACTGAAGCTTTCTTT. This codes for CASSLVSRANTEAFF. This chain joins TRBV7-9 and TRBJ1-1, with D unresolved. This CDR3 region has 15 residues. The V end lost 1 base, the J end lost 2 bases, and 11 bases lay between the germline ends. The germline gives CDR1 SEHNR, CDR2 FQNEAQ (reference sequence).

There are many counts of this clonotype. This chain links TRBV7-6 with TRBJ1-1; D unresolved. The germline gives CDR1 SGHVS, CDR2 FNYEAQ. This CDR3 is built from 13 residues. The germline V and J ends were trimmed by 4 bases and 1 base, with 7 bases remaining between them. CDR3 residues: CASSSTPNTEAFF. In DNA, the CDR3 is TGTGCCAGCAGCTCAACACCGAACACTGAAGCTTTCTTT.

This clonotype appeared many times. The J gene is TRBJ2-3, the V gene TRBV11-3, with 7 bases matching TRBD1. J gave up 3 bases and V 7 bases, and 25 bases lay outside the gene matches. CDR3 length equals 20 residues. The germline V gene encodes CDR1 SGHNT and CDR2 YENEEA. Written as DNA, the CDR3 is TGTGCCAGCACGAGGTTCCAGCACCTAATCCGAACAGGGGCGACAGATACGCAGTATTTT. This codes for CASTRFQHLIRTGATDTQYF.

This chain joins TRBV29-1 and TRBJ2-2, with D perhaps TRBD1 (6 bases). Trimming cost V 4 bases and J 7 bases, with 16 bases left between them. Germline assignment: CDR1 SQVTM and CDR2 ANQGSEA. The CDR3 has 14 residues. The CDR3 DNA reads as TGCAGCGTTGGTGGGGGCGCATACGGCGGGGAGCTGTTTTTT. It specifies CSVGGGAYGGELFF.

CDR3 sequence reads: CASSQRGAYEQYF. CDR3 coding DNA: TGCGCCAGCAGTCAGCGGGGGGCCTACGAGCAGTACTTC. The chain employs TRBV10-1 and TRBJ2-7, with 9 bases identical to TRBD2. The V gene's germline CDR1 is WNHNN and CDR2 SYGVQD (reference sequence). V lost 5 bases and J lost 2; bases outside the gene matches: 1. The CDR3 length is 13 residues.

The genes are TRBV12-3 or TRBV12-4 and TRBJ2-7; D remains ambiguous. The CDR3 consists of 14 residues. Trimming took 7 bases from V and 0 from J, leaving 13 bases between them. CDR3 residues: CASTQTAGSYEQYF. The CDR3 DNA follows: TGTGCCAGCACCCAAACCGCAGGCTCCTACGAGCAGTACTTC.

This clonotype was counted at least ten times. J is TRBJ2-7 and V is TRBV7-9; TRBD1 matches 10 bases. V shed 3 bases and J 6 bases; nucleotides not matched to a gene: 2. The germline V gene has CDR1 SEHNR and CDR2 FQNEAQ (reference sequence). The CDR3 spans 13 residues. The DNA for the CDR3 is TGTGCCAGCAGCTTTGGACAGGGGGTCGAGCAGTACTTC. Its translation: CASSFGQGVEQYF.

The chain has TRBV14 and TRBJ2-1, with 8 bases fitting TRBD2. Germline CDR1 reads SGHDN; CDR2 reads FVKESK. The junction had 8 bases not matched to a gene; V was cut back by 0 bases and J by 7 bases. This CDR3 contains 16 residues. CDR3 coding DNA: TGTGCCAGCAGCCAAGAACGGCTAGCGGGTGGGAATGAGCAGTTCTTC. Protein sequence: CASSQERLAGGNEQFF.

The chain has TRBV28 and TRBJ1-5; D gene uncertain. Between the trimmed V and J ends, which lost 6 bases and 1 base, there was a span of 13 bases. CDR3 size: 15 residues. Germline V gives CDR1 MDHEN, CDR2 SYDVKM. CDR3 nucleotides: TGTGCCAGCAGCCCGCCGGGTGTGAGCAATCAGCCCCAGCATTTT. It is translated as CASSPPGVSNQPQHF.